The table lists the clone carrying this T cell receptor beta chain with a few counts. Its antigen is not identified. The sample belongs to a study of cytomegalovirus exposure and HLA in healthy donors. While the first cohort had 700 or so subjects, the donors belonged to the separate validation cohort of over a hundred subjects. General study findings and limits: Later, an analysis found that TCR clusters from the first cohort tended to co-occur in the roughly 110 validation repertoires. Researchers counted around 180 TCR beta chains as cytomegalovirus-associated. The classifier was said to identify cytomegalovirus status with high specificity and sensitivity.

From germline, CDR1 is SEHNR and CDR2 FQNEAQ (reference sequence). V was shortened by 7 bases and J by 6 bases, with 18 bases between the two germline ends. The CDR3 length is 14 residues. Here immunoSEQ multiplex PCR was the method, and the copy in TCRdb shows in-frame clones only, minus some. The table has over 110,000 clones, approximately 84% seen once. The chain combines TRBV7-9 with TRBJ1-2; maybe TRBD1 (6 bases). The sequencing sample was made of PBMCs. The receptor's source is a woman under 40 in good health and CMV-seronegative. CDR3 residues: CASTTGGGQNGYTF. The DNA for the CDR3 is TGTGCCAGCACAACGGGAGGTGGACAGAATGGCTACACCTTC.